This TCR beta chain was captured by sequencing in a study of T-cell reconstitution after alpha-beta-depleted transplantation in children. Overall study findings and caveats: Diversity of TCRbeta at day 60 was high in some patients, arising from surviving recipient T cells and thymic progenitors. T-cell counts and diversity at one year post-transplant came mainly from newly produced T cells. Several hundred expanded graft clones reportedly supplied alpha-beta T cells about two months after transplant.

Construction of the TCRbeta library involved unique molecular identifiers. TCRdb processed the PCR reads anew with MiXCR; each CDR3 protein has one entry. Among 200,000 to 250,000 distinct CDR3 sequences, approximately 8% were seen once, and the ten largest hold 6.3%. V was pared by 4 bases and J by 4 bases, with 14 bases between. The CDR3 spans 14 residues. Germline V lookup: CDR1 SGHRS, CDR2 YFSETQ. This clonotype came up many times. What it binds is unknown. The sequence came from a male patient younger than 18 who had a stem cell transplant for acute lymphoblastic leukemia, so the T cells may come from the graft donor. This material consisted of PBMCs, mostly from graft donor cells, taken 180 days after TCRalphabeta/CD19-depleted stem cell transplant. The chain employs TRBV5-1 and TRBJ2-5; either TRBD1 or TRBD2 may fit D (5 bases each). The CDR3 loop is CASSPRGEGETQYF. DNA of the CDR3: TGCGCCAGCAGCCCCCGGGGCGAGGGAGAGACCCAGTACTTC.